This TCR beta chain comes out of a study of radiotherapy plus CTLA-4 blockade in lung cancer. TCRdb keeps only in-frame clones here, not all; method: immunoSEQ multiplex PCR. The sample includes roughly 110,000 clones, more than 75% of them seen just once. As regards this clone: Its cognate antigen is unknown.

Whole-study findings and limits: The best predictor of response was reported to be early blood T cell clone dynamics, with interferon-beta.

Germline V CDR1 and CDR2: LNHDA, SQIVND (reference sequence). The length of the CDR3 is 14 residues. Sequences were derived from peripheral blood, sampled from a patient treated with radiotherapy plus ipilimumab. This TCR derives from a human donor with non-small cell lung cancer that progressed on radiotherapy plus ipilimumab. Some clones in this sample may be carry-over from other donors' samples. V and J are TRBV19 and TRBJ2-5; D may correspond to TRBD1 or TRBD2 (7 bases each). The assigned J gene may be wrong: the sequence end matches TRBJ2-7 better. CDR3 residues: CASGEQGRGSEQYF. The CDR3 DNA reads as TGTGCCAGTGGGGAACAGGGGCGGGGGAGCGAGCAGTACTTC.